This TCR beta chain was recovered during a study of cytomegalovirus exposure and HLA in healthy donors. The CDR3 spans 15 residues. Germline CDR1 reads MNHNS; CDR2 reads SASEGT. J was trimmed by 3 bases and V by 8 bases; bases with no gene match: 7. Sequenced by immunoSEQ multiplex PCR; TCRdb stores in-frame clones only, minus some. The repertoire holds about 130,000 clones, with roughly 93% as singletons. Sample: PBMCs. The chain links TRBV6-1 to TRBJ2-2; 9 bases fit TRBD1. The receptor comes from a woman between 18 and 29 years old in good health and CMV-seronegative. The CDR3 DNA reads TGTGCCAGCTCCCTCAACAGGGGGCACACCGGGGAGCTGTTTTTT. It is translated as CASSLNRGHTGELFF.